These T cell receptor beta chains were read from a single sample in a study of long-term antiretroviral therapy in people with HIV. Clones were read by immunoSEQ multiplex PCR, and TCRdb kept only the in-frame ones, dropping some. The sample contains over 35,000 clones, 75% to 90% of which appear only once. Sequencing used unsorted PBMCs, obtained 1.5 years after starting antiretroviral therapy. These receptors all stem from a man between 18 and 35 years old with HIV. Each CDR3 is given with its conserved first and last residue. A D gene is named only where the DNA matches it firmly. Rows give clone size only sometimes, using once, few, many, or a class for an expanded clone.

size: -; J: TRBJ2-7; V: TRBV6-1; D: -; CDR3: CASSIHRENYEQYF; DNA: TGTGCCAGCAGTATTCACAGGGAGAACTACGAGCAGTACTTC
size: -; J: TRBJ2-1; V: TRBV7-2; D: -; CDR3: CASSLARGLREQFF; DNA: TGTGCCAGCAGCTTAGCCCGGGGGCTGAGGGAGCAGTTCTTC
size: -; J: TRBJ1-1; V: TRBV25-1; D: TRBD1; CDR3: CASRRQGPNTEAFF; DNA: TGTGCCAGCAGAAGACAGGGGCCGAACACTGAAGCTTTCTTT
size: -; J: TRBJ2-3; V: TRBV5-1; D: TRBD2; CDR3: CASSYTSGSIGDTQYF; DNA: TGCGCCAGCAGCTACACTAGCGGGAGTATTGGAGATACGCAGTATTTT
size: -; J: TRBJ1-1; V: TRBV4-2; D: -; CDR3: CASSQETPGAEAFF; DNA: TGTGCCAGCAGCCAAGAGACCCCAGGCGCTGAAGCTTTCTTT
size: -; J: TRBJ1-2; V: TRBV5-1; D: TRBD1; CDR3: CASSGAGTGPYGYTF; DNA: TGCGCCAGCAGCGGGGCCGGGACAGGGCCTTATGGCTACACCTTC
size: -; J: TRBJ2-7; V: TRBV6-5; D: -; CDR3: CASSIRPYIEQYF; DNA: TGTGCCAGCAGTATTCGACCCTATATCGAGCAGTACTTC
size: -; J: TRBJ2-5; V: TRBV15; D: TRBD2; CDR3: CATSRGFAGGGETQYF; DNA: TGTGCCACCAGCAGAGGATTCGCGGGAGGGGGGGAGACCCAGTACTTC
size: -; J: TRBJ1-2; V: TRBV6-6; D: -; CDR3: CASRAGTPKGYTF; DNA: TGTGCCAGCAGGGCCGGGACACCGAAAGGCTACACCTTC
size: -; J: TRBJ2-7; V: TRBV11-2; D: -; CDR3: CASSAGLYPYEQYF; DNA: TGTGCCAGCAGCGCAGGACTCTATCCCTACGAGCAGTACTTC
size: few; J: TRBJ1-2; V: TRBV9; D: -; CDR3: CASSSNPGGLLVYGYTF; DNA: TGTGCCAGCAGCTCAAACCCTGGGGGCCTGCTTGTCTATGGCTACACCTTC
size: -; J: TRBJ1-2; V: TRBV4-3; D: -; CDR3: CASSQGGAGYTF; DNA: TGCGCCAGCAGCCAGGGGGGGGCTGGCTACACCTTC
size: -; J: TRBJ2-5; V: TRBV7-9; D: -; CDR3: CASTDQETQYF; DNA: TGTGCCAGCACCGATCAAGAGACCCAGTACTTC
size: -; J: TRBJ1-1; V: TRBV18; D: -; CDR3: CASSPAVWDGRQNTEAFF; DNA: TGTGCCAGCTCACCTGCCGTCTGGGACGGGCGACAGAACACTGAAGCTTTCTTT
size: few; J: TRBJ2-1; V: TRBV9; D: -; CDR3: CASSPPAGIYNEQFF; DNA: TGTGCCAGCAGCCCCCCAGCGGGTATCTACAATGAGCAGTTCTTC
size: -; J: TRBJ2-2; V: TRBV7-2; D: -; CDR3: CASSLGLPVGGELFF; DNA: TGTGCCAGCAGCCTCGGACTCCCAGTCGGCGGGGAGCTGTTTTTT
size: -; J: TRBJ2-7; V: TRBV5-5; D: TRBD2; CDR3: CASSLALAGGSEQYF; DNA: TGTGCCAGCAGCTTGGCCCTAGCGGGAGGCTCCGAGCAGTACTTC
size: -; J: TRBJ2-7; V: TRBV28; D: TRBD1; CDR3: CASKPGTGGLLGEQYF; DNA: TGTGCCAGCAAACCCGGGACAGGGGGCTTGTTGGGCGAGCAGTACTTC
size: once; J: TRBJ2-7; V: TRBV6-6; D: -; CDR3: CASSRTETYEQYF; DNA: TGTGCCAGCAGTAGGACAGAGACCTACGAGCAGTACTTC
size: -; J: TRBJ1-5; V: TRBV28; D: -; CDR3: CASRYGDSNQPQHF; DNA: TGTGCCAGCAGGTACGGAGACAGCAATCAGCCCCAGCATTTT
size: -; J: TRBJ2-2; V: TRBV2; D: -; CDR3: CASSERQLTGELFF; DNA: TGTGCCAGCAGTGAAAGGCAACTCACCGGGGAGCTGTTTTTT
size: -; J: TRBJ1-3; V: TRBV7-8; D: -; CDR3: CASSRGLYSGNTIYF; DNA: TGTGCCAGCAGCCGGGGTCTTTACTCTGGAAACACCATATATTTT
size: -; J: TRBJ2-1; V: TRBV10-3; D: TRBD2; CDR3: CAISDGRDEQFF; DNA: TGTGCCATCAGTGATGGGAGGGATGAGCAGTTCTTC
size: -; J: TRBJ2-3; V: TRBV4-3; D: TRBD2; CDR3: CASSLGTSGTDTQYF; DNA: TGCGCCAGCAGCCTCGGGACTAGCGGCACAGATACGCAGTATTTT
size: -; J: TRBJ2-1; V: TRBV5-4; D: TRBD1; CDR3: CASSLSGGSYNEQFF; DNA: TGTGCCAGCAGCTTGTCAGGGGGCTCCTACAATGAGCAGTTCTTC
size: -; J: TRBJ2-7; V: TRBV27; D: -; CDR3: CASSLSDGGHEQYF; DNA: TGTGCCAGCAGTTTATCTGACGGCGGCCACGAGCAGTACTTC
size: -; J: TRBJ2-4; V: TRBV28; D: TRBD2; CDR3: CASSSSGGKNIQYF; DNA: TGTGCCAGCAGTTCCTCGGGGGGTAAAAACATTCAGTACTTC
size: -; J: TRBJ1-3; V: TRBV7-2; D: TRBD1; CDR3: CASSSRGTGNTIYF; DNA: TGTGCCAGCAGCTCCAGGGGGACTGGAAACACCATATATTTT
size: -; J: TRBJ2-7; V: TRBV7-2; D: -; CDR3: CASSLVGDEQYF; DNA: TGTGCCAGCAGCTTAGTGGGTGACGAGCAGTACTTC
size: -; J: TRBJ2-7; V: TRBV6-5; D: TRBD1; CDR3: CASSYTGTGLHEQYF; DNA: TGTGCCAGCAGTTACACCGGGACAGGGCTCCACGAGCAGTACTTC
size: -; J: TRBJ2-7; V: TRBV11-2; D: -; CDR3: CASSLIRGHEQYF; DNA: TGTGCCAGCAGCTTAATTAGGGGCCACGAGCAGTACTTC
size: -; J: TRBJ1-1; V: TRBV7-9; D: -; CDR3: CASSLVQGAEAFF; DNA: TGTGCCAGCAGCTTAGTTCAGGGCGCTGAAGCTTTCTTT
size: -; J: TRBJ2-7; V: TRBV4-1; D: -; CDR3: CASSQEIRGSGEQYF; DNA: TGCGCCAGCAGCCAAGAAATCCGAGGGTCGGGGGAGCAGTACTTC
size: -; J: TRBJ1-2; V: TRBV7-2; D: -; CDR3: CASSSSGHLILQRGYTF; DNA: TGTGCCAGCAGCTCCTCGGGCCACCTTATACTCCAACGGGGCTACACCTTC
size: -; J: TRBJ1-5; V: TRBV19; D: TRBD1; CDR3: CASREDRGRGQPQHF; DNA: TGTGCCAGTAGGGAGGACAGGGGGCGCGGACAGCCCCAGCATTTT
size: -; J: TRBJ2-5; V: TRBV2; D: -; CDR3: CASSEVPGEQETQYF; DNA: TGTGCCAGCAGTGAAGTTCCGGGGGAGCAAGAGACCCAGTACTTC
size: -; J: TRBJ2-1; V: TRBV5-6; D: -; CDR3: CASSLGVLANNEQFF; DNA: TGTGCCAGCAGCTTAGGGGTGCTGGCAAACAATGAGCAGTTCTTC
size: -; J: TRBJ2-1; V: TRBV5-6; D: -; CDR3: CASSFPGPYNEQFF; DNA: TGTGCCAGCAGCTTCCCCGGCCCTTACAATGAGCAGTTCTTC
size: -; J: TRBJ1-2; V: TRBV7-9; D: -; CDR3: CASSLVTTTYGYTF; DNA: TGTGCCAGCAGCTTAGTAACAACAACCTATGGCTACACCTTC
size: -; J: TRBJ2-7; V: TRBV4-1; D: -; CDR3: CASSQSLAYEQYF; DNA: TGCGCCAGCAGCCAATCACTCGCCTACGAGCAGTACTTC
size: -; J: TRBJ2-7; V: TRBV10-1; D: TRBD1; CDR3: CASSDTTGSTYEQYF; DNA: TGCGCCAGCAGTGATACGACAGGGTCGACCTACGAGCAGTACTTC
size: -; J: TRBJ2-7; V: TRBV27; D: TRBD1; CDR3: CASSPGQASYEQYF; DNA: TGTGCCAGCAGCCCAGGACAGGCCTCCTACGAGCAGTACTTC
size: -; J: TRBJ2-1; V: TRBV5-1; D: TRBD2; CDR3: CASSSYGLADNEQFF; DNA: TGCGCCAGCAGCTCTTACGGACTAGCGGACAATGAGCAGTTCTTC
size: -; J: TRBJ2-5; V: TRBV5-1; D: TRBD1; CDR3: CASSWIQGAGETQYF; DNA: TGCGCCAGCAGCTGGATACAGGGGGCGGGAGAGACCCAGTACTTC
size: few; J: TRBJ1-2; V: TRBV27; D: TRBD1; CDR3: CASSFDRDANYGYTF; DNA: TGTGCCAGCAGTTTCGACAGGGACGCTAACTATGGCTACACCTTC
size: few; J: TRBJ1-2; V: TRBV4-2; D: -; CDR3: CASRAGAGGLTYGYTF; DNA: TGTGCCAGCAGGGCGGGGGCAGGCGGATTGACCTATGGCTACACCTTC
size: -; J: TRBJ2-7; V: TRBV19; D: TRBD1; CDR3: CASSPRGTGASYEQYF; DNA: TGTGCCAGTAGTCCTCGCGGGACAGGGGCCTCCTACGAGCAGTACTTC
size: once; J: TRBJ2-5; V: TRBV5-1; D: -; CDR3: CASSLGGAGLQETQYF; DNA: TGCGCCAGCAGCCTCGGAGGGGCGGGCCTCCAAGAGACCCAGTACTTC
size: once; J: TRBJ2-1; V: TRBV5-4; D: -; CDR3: CASSSLPVDEQFF; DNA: TGTGCCAGCAGCTCCCTACCTGTGGATGAGCAGTTCTTC